The 30 T cell receptor beta chains reported below all come from one sample, sequenced in a study of T cell repertoires in cytomegalovirus infection. These receptors have no known antigen. TCRdb redid the calling of the reads with MiXCR, one entry per CDR3 protein. Of hundreds of thousands of distinct CDR3 sequences listed, 42% are singletons. Source: cultured PBMCs, taken from culture after CMV antigen stimulation. The receptors were gathered from a human donor in good health (CMV status not recorded). Some clones in this sample may be carry-over from other donors' samples.

Only a few counts were recorded for this clonotype. The chain carries TRBV28 and TRBJ1-1; D possibly corresponds to TRBD1 (5 bases). CDR1 is MDHEN, CDR2 SYDVKM, per germline. Trimming left V 9 bases short and J 3 bases short, with 17 bases between. The CDR3 sequence is 14 residues long. DNA of the CDR3: TGTGCCAGTAACAGTATGGGGGGATACACTGAAGCTTTCTTT. Its protein product is CASNSMGGYTEAFF.

This clonotype was observed a few times. The chain carries TRBV6-1 and TRBJ2-2; D possibly uses TRBD1 or TRBD2 (6 bases each). The CDR3 sequence is 15 residues long. Germline CDR1 and CDR2: MNHNS and SASEGT. Trimming cost V 5 bases and J 4 bases, with 14 bases left between them. CDR3 amino acids: CASSKGGVRTGELFF. In DNA, the CDR3 is TGTGCCAGCAGTAAGGGGGGCGTGCGCACCGGGGAGCTGTTTTTT.

The rearrangement joins TRBV2 to TRBJ2-2, with D tentatively TRBD2 (6 bases). The CDR3 is 17 residues long. V lost 2 bases and J 7 bases, leaving 20 bases between the germline ends. Germline CDR1 and CDR2: SNHLY and FYNNEI. This chain's CDR3 is CASSEFSSGMFGGELFF. The CDR3 nucleotides read TGTGCCAGCAGTGAATTTAGTAGCGGCATGTTCGGCGGGGAGCTGTTTTTT.

CDR3 loop: CASSSEGGATNEKLFF. CDR3 nucleotides: TGCGCCAGCAGTTCTGAAGGGGGTGCGACTAATGAAAAACTGTTTTTT. The rearrangement links TRBV5-1 to TRBJ1-4; D might be TRBD1 (6 bases). Per germline, CDR1 SGHRS and CDR2 YFSETQ. The ends were cut back, 5 bases at V and 2 bases at J, with 16 bases in the middle. The CDR3 loop spans 16 amino acids.

The CDR3 coding sequence is TGTGCCAGCAGCCCCGGCCTGATGGGCTATGGCTACACCTTC. It codes for CASSPGLMGYGYTF. The chain links TRBV7-9 to TRBJ1-2; no firm D call. This CDR3 has 14 residues. The germline V and J ends were trimmed by 5 bases and 4 bases, with 14 bases remaining between them. Germline V gene data show CDR1 as SEHNR and CDR2 as FQNEAQ (reference sequence). Full variable domain (outside the CDR3, taken from reference TRBV7-9 and TRBJ1-2): DTGVSQNPRHKITKRGQNVTFRCDPISEHNRLYWYRQTLGQGPEFLTYFQNEAQLEKSRLLSDRFSAERPKGSFSTLEIQRTEQGDSAMYLCASSPGLMGYGYTFGSGTRLTVV.

The CDR3 protein is CASSDERGRLTEAFF. The DNA for the CDR3 is TGTGCCAGTAGTGATGAGAGGGGGCGACTGACTGAAGCTTTCTTT. The chain carries TRBV19 and TRBJ1-1, with 7 bases matching TRBD1. Per the germline V gene, CDR1 is LNHDA and CDR2 is SQIVND (reference sequence). The CDR3 loop spans 15 amino acids. The V gene end was trimmed by 5 bases and the J gene end by 5 bases; junction bases not matched to a gene: 11.

The gene calls are TRBV6-2 or TRBV6-3 and TRBJ2-3, with 15 bases identical to TRBD2. J gave up 5 bases and V 6 bases, and 6 bases lay outside the gene matches. Germline V gives CDR1 MNHEY, CDR2 SVGEGT. The CDR3 runs 16 residues. For the CDR3, the DNA is TGTGCCAGCAGCCACCCGGGACTAGCGGGAGGAGATACGCAGTATTTT. Encoded protein: CASSHPGLAGGDTQYF.

This chain joins TRBV20-1 and TRBJ1-5, with D uncertain. V lost 5 bases and J lost 3, with 17 bases in between. Germline V lookup: CDR1 DFQATT, CDR2 SNEGSKA (reference sequence). The CDR3 extends over 15 amino acids. CDR3 amino acids: CSALGQSWYNQPQHF. CDR3 DNA: TGCAGTGCTCTTGGGCAGTCTTGGTACAATCAGCCCCAGCATTTT.

This clonotype was seen a handful of times. The rearrangement joins TRBV20-1 to TRBJ2-3; D could derive from TRBD1 or TRBD2 (5 bases each). The CDR3 runs to 13 residues. The ends were cut back, 6 bases at V and 4 bases at J, with 14 bases in the middle. The germline gives CDR1 DFQATT, CDR2 SNEGSKA (reference sequence). The CDR3: CSAAKGRADTQYF. As DNA, the CDR3 is TGCAGTGCCGCAAAGGGGCGGGCAGATACGCAGTATTTT.

The chain employs TRBV4-3 and TRBJ2-3, with TRBD2 as a possible D gene (6 bases). Germline-derived CDR1 and CDR2 are LGHNA and YSLEER. V gave up 4 bases and J gave up 2 bases, with 13 bases separating them. The CDR3 sequence is 15 residues long. This CDR3 is CASSPLSGYTDTQYF. DNA for the CDR3: TGCGCCAGCAGCCCACTTAGCGGATACACAGATACGCAGTATTTT.

The V and J genes are TRBV3-1 and TRBJ1-1; 9 positions agree with TRBD1. V lost 1 base and J lost 11; bases outside the gene matches: 8. The CDR3 is made up of 14 amino acids. Germline V gene data show CDR1 as LGHDT and CDR2 as YNNKEL (reference sequence). CDR3 DNA: TGTGCCAGCAGCCAAGGGGGACAGGGTATTTCGGCTTTCTTT. Protein: CASSQGGQGISAFF.

This clonotype was seen at least ten times. The J gene is TRBJ1-1, the V gene TRBV12-3 or TRBV12-4; a possible D gene is TRBD1 (5 bases). This CDR3 has 13 amino acids. The V end was cut by 5 bases, the J end by 4 bases, with 11 bases between. This chain's CDR3 is CASSPRQGTEAFF. CDR3 coding DNA: TGTGCCAGCAGTCCGCGGCAGGGCACTGAAGCTTTCTTT.

This chain connects TRBV28 to TRBJ2-7, with D uncertain. Trimming shortened V by 5 bases and J by 1 base, and 15 bases separated the two germline ends. Germline V gene lookup returns CDR1 MDHEN and CDR2 SYDVKM. The CDR3 has 15 residues. This CDR3 reads CASSMTPQTSYEQYF. DNA of the CDR3: TGTGCCAGCAGTATGACACCACAAACGTCCTACGAGCAGTACTTC.

This clonotype was detected only once. V and J are TRBV7-2 and TRBJ1-1; weak D call: TRBD1 (5 bases). CDR3 length: 15 residues. CDR1 is SGHTA, CDR2 FQGNSA, per germline. The ends were cut back, 1 base at V and 5 bases at J, with 14 bases in the middle. Written as DNA, the CDR3 is TGTGCCAGCAGCTTAGGGGCAGGGTTGGCTACTGAAGCTTTCTTT. Encoded protein: CASSLGAGLATEAFF.

The J gene is TRBJ1-6, the V gene TRBV2, with no clear D. CDR1 is SNHLY and CDR2 is FYNNEI in the germline V gene. The CDR3 loop spans 15 amino acids. V gave up 8 bases and J gave up 0 bases, with 11 bases separating them. CDR3 in amino acids: CASGGQSSYNSPLHF. As DNA, the CDR3 is TGTGCCAGCGGTGGGCAGAGCTCCTATAATTCACCCCTCCACTTT.

The rearrangement links TRBV12-3 or TRBV12-4 to TRBJ1-5, with D perhaps TRBD1 (6 bases). The CDR3 consists of 15 residues. V shed 6 bases and J shed 5 bases, with 17 bases lying between them. The CDR3 nucleotides read TGTGCCAGCAGCCACCGACAGGCCGGCGATCAGCCCCAGCATTTT. Translation: CASSHRQAGDQPQHF.

This rearrangement joins TRBV7-9 to TRBJ2-2, with TRBD2 as a possible D gene (5 bases). Germline loops: CDR1 SEHNR, CDR2 FQNEAQ (reference sequence). The length of the CDR3 is 15 residues. The V end lost 6 bases, the J end lost 2 bases, and 13 bases lay between the germline ends. The CDR3 bases are TGTGCCAGCAGGGCCGGGAACTCTAACACCGGGGAGCTGTTTTTT. The encoded protein is CASRAGNSNTGELFF.

The chain joins TRBV7-9 to TRBJ1-4; D is perhaps TRBD1 (5 bases). The V gene lost 5 bases and the J gene lost 8 bases, with 21 bases spanning the gap. The CDR3 is 16 amino acids. Germline assignment: CDR1 SEHNR and CDR2 FQNEAQ (reference sequence). The CDR3 here is CASSRPGGEVREKLFF. CDR3 sequence (DNA): TGTGCCAGCAGCCGACCCGGAGGGGAGGTTCGGGAAAAACTGTTTTTT.

The V call is TRBV11-2, the J call TRBJ2-7; TRBD1 aligns across 12 bases. The V gene's germline CDR1 is SGHAT and CDR2 FQNNGV. V lost 8 bases and J lost 7; bases outside the gene matches: 9. This CDR3 comprises 14 residues. The DNA for the CDR3 is TGTGCCAGCGAACCGGGACAGGGGGCGGGGGAGCAGTACTTC. Residues: CASEPGQGAGEQYF.

The CDR3 loop is CASSQPYYEQYF. As DNA, the CDR3 is TGTGCCAGCAGTCAACCATACTACGAGCAGTACTTC. The genes are TRBV6-6 and TRBJ2-7; D gene unclear. Per the germline V gene, CDR1 is MNHNY and CDR2 is SVGAGI (reference sequence). The V gene lost 5 bases and the J gene lost 3 bases, with 8 bases spanning the gap. This CDR3 has 12 amino acids.

The rearrangement uses TRBV7-9 and TRBJ2-5; TRBD1 matches 8 bases. CDR1 and CDR2 from the germline V gene are SEHNR and FQNEAQ (reference sequence). The CDR3 has 15 amino acids. The V segment lost 4 bases and the J segment 4 bases; nucleotides outside the gene matches: 8. The CDR3 region has the DNA TGTGCCAGCAGCTCTTGGACAGGGAGGAGAGAGACCCAGTACTTC. The encoded protein is CASSSWTGRRETQYF.

The CDR3 loop is CASSRGTTDLPYTF. Written as DNA, the CDR3 is TGTGCCAGCAGCCGAGGGACAACAGACCTACCCTACACCTTC. The rearrangement links TRBV7-4 to TRBJ1-2; a weak D match, TRBD1 (6 bases). The ends were cut back, 5 bases at V and 10 bases at J, with 20 bases in the middle. In germline, CDR1 is SGHVT, CDR2 SQSDAQ. The CDR3 runs to 14 residues.

This rearrangement joins TRBV2 to TRBJ2-3, with TRBD2 matching over 11 bases. Germline V CDR1 and CDR2: SNHLY, FYNNEI. V lost 6 bases to trimming and J lost 5 bases; unmatched junction nucleotides: 4. The CDR3 length is 14 residues. CDR3 coding DNA: TGTGCCAGCAGAGTAGCGGGAGGGGTAGATACGCAGTATTTT. This gives the protein CASRVAGGVDTQYF. The full variable domain, in which reference TRBV2 and TRBJ2-3 provide the parts outside the CDR3, is EPEVTQTPSHQVTQMGQEVILRCVPISNHLYFYWYRQILGQKVEFLVSFYNNEISEKSEIFDDQFSVERPDGSNFTLKIRSTKLEDSAMYFCASRVAGGVDTQYFGPGTRLTVL.

This chain joins TRBV12-3 or TRBV12-4 and TRBJ2-3; TRBD1 matches at 7 bases. This CDR3 region has 14 residues. Unmatched junction bases numbered 13, after V lost 8 bases and J lost 8 bases. The CDR3 is CASGRDRGVGTQYF. The CDR3 region has the DNA TGTGCCAGCGGCCGGGACAGAGGCGTGGGTACGCAGTATTTT.

This clonotype has a handful of counts. The chain combines TRBV15 with TRBJ1-4; D might be TRBD1 (5 bases). V was trimmed by 5 bases and J by 0 bases, leaving 13 bases between them. The CDR3 contains 16 residues. Germline CDR1 is LNHNV and CDR2 is YYDKDF (reference sequence). The CDR3 loop reads CATSPRVRATNEKLFF. The CDR3 nucleotides read TGTGCCACCAGCCCCCGAGTCAGGGCAACTAATGAAAAACTGTTTTTT.

The chain combines TRBV20-1 with TRBJ1-2; D is perhaps TRBD1 (6 bases). The CDR3 is made up of 16 amino acids. The V end was cut by 0 bases, the J end by 1 base, with 15 bases between. The germline V gene has CDR1 DFQATT and CDR2 SNEGSKA (reference sequence). The CDR3 nucleotides are TGCAGTGCTAGAGAGGGGAGCACAGGGTTTAACTATGGCTACACCTTC. Translating gives CSAREGSTGFNYGYTF.

The gene calls are TRBV4-2 and TRBJ1-2; D gene uncertain. This CDR3 has 14 amino acids. The germline CDR1 and CDR2 sequences are LGHNA and YNFKEQ. V lost 0 bases to trimming and J lost 4 bases, with 9 bases between them. CDR3 sequence: CASSQDWRFYGYTF. DNA for the CDR3: TGTGCCAGCAGCCAAGATTGGAGGTTCTATGGCTACACCTTC.

The V and J genes are TRBV27 and TRBJ2-7; possibly TRBD2 for D (6 bases). The CDR3 runs to 16 residues. CDR1 and CDR2 from the germline V gene are MNHEY and SMNVEV (reference sequence). V was cut by 3 bases and J by 2 bases, with 17 bases left in between. CDR3 loop: CASSFRLVRPAYEQYF. CDR3 DNA sequence: TGTGCCAGCAGTTTTCGACTAGTCCGCCCGGCCTACGAGCAGTACTTC.

The J gene is TRBJ1-5, the V gene TRBV19; 7 bases agree with TRBD1. The length of the CDR3 is 14 residues. CDR1 is LNHDA, CDR2 SQIVND, per germline (reference sequence). J gave up 4 bases and V 5 bases, and 5 bases lay outside the gene matches. The CDR3 loop is CASSLQGRNQPQHF. CDR3 nucleotide sequence: TGTGCCAGTAGTCTACAGGGGAGAAATCAGCCCCAGCATTTT.

J is TRBJ2-7 and V is TRBV20-1; possible D gene TRBD1, 6 bases. Germline V lookup: CDR1 DFQATT, CDR2 SNEGSKA (reference sequence). The length of the CDR3 is 15 residues. V gave up 2 bases and J gave up 3 bases, with 17 bases separating them. The CDR3 DNA sequence: TGCAGTGCTAGACCTTACAGGGCCTTTGGCTACGAGCAGTACTTC. Protein sequence: CSARPYRAFGYEQYF.